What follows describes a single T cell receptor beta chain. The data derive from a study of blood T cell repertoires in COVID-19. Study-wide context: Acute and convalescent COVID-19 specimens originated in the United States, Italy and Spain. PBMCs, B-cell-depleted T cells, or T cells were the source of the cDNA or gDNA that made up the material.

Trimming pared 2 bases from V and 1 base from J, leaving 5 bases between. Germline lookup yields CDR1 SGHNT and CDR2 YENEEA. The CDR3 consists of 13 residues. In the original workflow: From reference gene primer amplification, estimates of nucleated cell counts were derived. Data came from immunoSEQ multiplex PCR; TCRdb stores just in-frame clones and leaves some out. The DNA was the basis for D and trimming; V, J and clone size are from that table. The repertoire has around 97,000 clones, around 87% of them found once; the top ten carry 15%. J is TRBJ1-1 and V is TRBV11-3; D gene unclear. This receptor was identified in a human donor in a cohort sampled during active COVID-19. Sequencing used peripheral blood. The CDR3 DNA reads TGTGCCAGCAGCTTACTTAGGAACACTGAAGCTTTCTTT. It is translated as CASSLLRNTEAFF.